These T cell receptor beta chains were read from a single sample in a study of human T cells and chemical hapten exposure. From the RACE reads, TCRdb called clonotypes with MiXCR, one entry per CDR3 protein. The data hold roughly 250,000 distinct CDR3 sequences, with over 8% observed a single time. The specimen was whole blood, collected in connection with sensitization to the hapten diphenylcyclopropenone (DPC). The origin of the receptors is a woman aged 40 to 50 with alopecia areata. Some clones in this sample may be carry-over from other donors' samples. Both conserved end residues are part of each CDR3. A D gene is named only where the DNA matches it firmly. Clone size appears in some rows only: once, few, many, or a class for an expanded clone.

D gene | J gene | V gene | clone size | CDR3 protein | CDR3 DNA
TRBD2 | TRBJ2-1 | TRBV7-2 | . | CVSSASSGLYNEQFF | TGTGTCAGCAGCGCCTCTAGCGGGCTTTACAATGAGCAGTTCTTC
. | TRBJ2-3 | TRBV7-2 | many | CASSLQGVTTDTQYF | TGTGCCAGCAGCTTACAGGGAGTAACGACAGATACGCAGTATTTT
TRBD2 | TRBJ2-2 | TRBV7-2 | many | CASRAGFNTGELFF | TGTGCCAGCAGAGCGGGATTTAACACCGGGGAGCTGTTTTTT
TRBD1 | TRBJ1-2 | TRBV28 | . | CASSLVEGASGYTF | TGTGCCAGCAGTTTAGTTGAGGGGGCGTCCGGCTACACCTTC
. | TRBJ2-5 | TRBV5-1 | few | CASSLRAVAGETQYF | TGCGCCAGCAGCTTGAGGGCGGTTGCGGGGGAGACCCAGTACTTC
. | TRBJ1-2 | TRBV20-1 | many | CSAAKGAESYGYTF | TGCAGTGCAGCAAAGGGAGCAGAAAGCTATGGCTACACCTTC
TRBD1 | TRBJ2-4 | TRBV7-2 | few | CASSLATGTGVIQYF | TGTGCCAGCAGCTTAGCGACCGGGACAGGGGTCATTCAGTACTTC
. | TRBJ2-7 | TRBV6-2/TRBV6-3 | many | CASSYSPTGTYEQYF | TGTGCCAGCAGTTACTCCCCGACGGGGACCTACGAGCAGTACTTC
. | TRBJ2-3 | TRBV4-2 | . | CASSHRPPPGAADTQYF | TGTGCCAGCAGCCACCGGCCCCCACCGGGAGCAGCAGATACGCAGTATTTT
TRBD1 | TRBJ1-1 | TRBV4-3 | many | CASSQTYRGLNTEAFF | TGCGCCAGCAGCCAGACGTACAGGGGCTTGAACACTGAAGCTTTCTTT
TRBD2 | TRBJ2-5 | TRBV6-2/TRBV6-3 | . | CASSSHAGGAETQYF | TGTGCCAGCAGTTCCCATGCGGGAGGGGCAGAGACCCAGTACTTC
TRBD1 | TRBJ2-2 | TRBV7-9 | . | CASSLPDRANTGELFF | TGTGCCAGCAGCTTACCCGACAGGGCGAACACCGGGGAGCTGTTTTTT
TRBD2 | TRBJ2-5 | TRBV5-8 | many | CASSLTSGSMRAQYF | TGTGCCAGCAGCTTGACTAGCGGGAGTATGAGGGCCCAGTACTTC
TRBD1 | TRBJ2-7 | TRBV6-5 | few | CASSYSSRTGGYEQYF | TGTGCCAGCAGTTACTCGAGTAGGACAGGGGGCTACGAGCAGTACTTC
TRBD1 | TRBJ2-2 | TRBV6-5 | many | CASSPGQGGGGELFF | TGTGCCAGCAGTCCCGGACAGGGAGGCGGCGGGGAGCTGTTTTTT
. | TRBJ2-3 | TRBV7-9 | . | CASSLGSRGDTQYF | TGTGCCAGCAGCTTAGGATCCCGGGGAGATACGCAGTATTTT
TRBD2 | TRBJ2-5 | TRBV5-4 | . | CASRPPMGAGDETQYF | TGTGCCAGCAGGCCCCCGATGGGAGCGGGAGACGAGACCCAGTACTTC
TRBD1 | TRBJ2-3 | TRBV6-1 | many | CATRLRDRGPDTQYF | TGTGCCACCAGACTCCGGGACAGGGGTCCAGATACGCAGTATTTT
. | TRBJ1-2 | TRBV6-6 | many | CASTNSGVYGYTF | TGTGCCAGCACCAACTCAGGGGTTTATGGCTACACCTTC
TRBD1 | TRBJ2-7 | TRBV9 | many | CASSVEAGTASYEQYF | TGTGCCAGCAGCGTAGAGGCCGGGACAGCATCCTACGAGCAGTACTTC
TRBD2 | TRBJ2-7 | TRBV6-5 | few | CASRPGTSLGEYF | TGTGCCAGCAGACCCGGGACTAGCTTGGGAGAGTACTTC
. | TRBJ2-1 | TRBV10-3 | few | CAISDGQNEQFF | TGTGCCATCAGTGATGGGCAGAATGAGCAGTTCTTC
. | TRBJ2-7 | TRBV7-9 | few | CASSLPGSEQYF | TGTGCCAGCAGCTTGCCGGGGTCCGAGCAGTACTTC
. | TRBJ2-4 | TRBV6-1 | . | CASSEAALAKNIQYF | TGTGCCAGCAGTGAAGCGGCCCTAGCCAAAAACATTCAGTACTTC
. | TRBJ2-3 | TRBV29-1 | few | CSVPTPWGTDTQYF | TGCAGCGTTCCAACTCCGTGGGGCACAGATACGCAGTATTTT
TRBD1 | TRBJ2-7 | TRBV27 | few | CASTTGGNTYEQYF | TGTGCCAGCACTACAGGGGGGAATACCTACGAGCAGTACTTC
. | TRBJ2-3 | TRBV9 | . | CASSSSTSTDTQYF | TGTGCCAGCAGCTCGAGCACTAGCACAGATACGCAGTATTTT
TRBD2 | TRBJ2-1 | TRBV27 | few | CASSLGLVNDEQFF | TGTGCCAGCAGTTTGGGACTAGTTAATGATGAGCAGTTCTTC
. | TRBJ1-1 | TRBV20-1 | few | CSARGAGGRYTEAFF | TGCAGTGCTAGAGGGGCAGGCGGGCGGTACACTGAAGCTTTCTTT
TRBD1 | TRBJ1-3 | TRBV28 | . | CASSLRDWTGGNTIYF | TGTGCCAGCAGTTTAAGGGACTGGACAGGGGGAAACACCATATATTTT
. | TRBJ2-3 | TRBV6-2/TRBV6-3 | many | CASSYSSDTQYF | TGTGCCAGCAGTTACTCGTCTGATACGCAGTATTTT
. | TRBJ1-1 | TRBV28 | many | CASRSAAPEAFF | TGTGCCAGCAGATCAGCGGCCCCTGAAGCTTTCTTT
. | TRBJ2-4 | TRBV27 | . | CASSLRAILAKNIQYF | TGTGCCAGCAGTTTGAGGGCTATTCTAGCCAAAAACATTCAGTACTTC
. | TRBJ2-3 | TRBV2 | . | CASSQQGNIDTQYF | TGTGCCAGCAGCCAACAGGGAAACATAGATACGCAGTATTTT
. | TRBJ1-5 | TRBV6-2/TRBV6-3 | . | CASSYSPRTQHF | TGTGCCAGCAGTTACTCCCCCCGGACCCAGCATTTT
. | TRBJ1-4 | TRBV30 | few | CAWSRGSPWELFF | TGTGCCTGGAGTAGAGGGTCTCCGTGGGAACTGTTTTTT
TRBD1 | TRBJ2-4 | TRBV10-3 | many | CAITPGQGIAPYF | TGTGCCATTACCCCGGGACAGGGGATTGCCCCTTACTTC
TRBD1 | TRBJ2-7 | TRBV28 | many | CASITAAGGPYEQYF | TGTGCCAGCATCACGGCCGCAGGGGGTCCCTACGAGCAGTACTTC
TRBD2 | TRBJ2-3 | TRBV5-1 | . | CASSPSGARGVTQYF | TGCGCCAGCAGCCCTAGCGGGGCCCGGGGGGTTACGCAGTATTTT
. | TRBJ2-3 | TRBV4-2 | few | CASSPRGSSGDTQYF | TGTGCCAGCAGCCCCAGAGGCTCCTCGGGGGATACGCAGTATTTT
TRBD2 | TRBJ2-1 | TRBV5-1 | many | CASSLGLAGSSDEQFF | TGCGCCAGCAGCTTGGGACTAGCGGGAAGTTCCGATGAGCAGTTCTTC
TRBD1 | TRBJ2-4 | TRBV20-1 | . | CSASQGVVGKNIQYF | TGCAGTGCTAGTCAGGGGGTGGTGGGCAAAAACATTCAGTACTTC
. | TRBJ2-7 | TRBV19 | few | CASSIAGGGIYEQYF | TGTGCCAGTAGTATAGCCGGGGGAGGAATCTACGAGCAGTACTTC
TRBD2 | TRBJ2-1 | TRBV20-1 | . | CSASGGSSYNEQFF | TGCAGTGCTAGCGGCGGGAGCTCCTACAATGAGCAGTTCTTC
TRBD1 | TRBJ2-5 | TRBV19 | . | CASSISGTGYQETQYF | TGTGCCAGTAGTATAAGCGGGACAGGGTATCAAGAGACCCAGTACTTC
. | TRBJ1-1 | TRBV9 | many | CASGLGLVTEAFF | TGTGCCAGCGGGCTTGGACTCGTCACTGAAGCTTTCTTT
TRBD1 | TRBJ2-7 | TRBV2 | few | CASSERDSSYEQYF | TGTGCCAGCAGTGAGAGGGACAGCTCCTACGAGCAGTACTTC
. | TRBJ2-1 | TRBV18 | . | CASSETESSYNEQFF | TGTGCCAGCTCAGAGACAGAGAGCTCCTACAATGAGCAGTTCTTC
. | TRBJ2-1 | TRBV5-4 | few | CASSLERGDEQFF | TGTGCCAGCAGCTTGGAAAGGGGCGATGAGCAGTTCTTC
. | TRBJ1-1 | TRBV9 | few | CASSQDRTMNTEAFF | TGTGCCAGCAGCCAAGACAGGACCATGAACACTGAAGCTTTCTTT